The 14 T cell receptor beta chains below were found in one sample sequenced in a study of long-term antiretroviral therapy in people with HIV (dated by TCRdb to between 2020 and 2023). The immunoSEQ hsTCRB v3.0 assay was used at survey level resolution for TRB variable region sequencing. TCRdb stores this immuneACCESS table with in-frame sequences only. Part of the clones is absent; in the studies checked, under half of the shortfall reflects unresolved V genes, and no reason is known for the rest. In all, the sample holds roughly 28,000 clones, and over 75% of those were seen once. Of the sample, 4.1% is held by the ten largest clones. Specimen: unsorted PBMCs, collected 0.5 years after starting antiretroviral therapy. The receptor source for this set is a woman aged 18-35 years with HIV.

This chain joins TRBV7-9 and TRBJ1-2; D gene uncertain. The V gene lost 5 bases and the J gene lost 5 bases, with 18 bases spanning the gap. The CDR3 contains 15 residues. CDR1 and CDR2 from the germline V gene are SEHNR and FQNEAQ (reference sequence). The CDR3 reads CASSPDRFSGYGYTF. CDR3 coding DNA: TGTGCCAGCAGCCCCGACCGCTTCAGTGGATATGGCTACACCTTC.

V gene TRBV4-1 combines with J gene TRBJ2-2; the match to TRBD1 covers 8 bases. The V and J ends lost 6 bases and 6 bases, in that order; junction bases with no gene match: 6. The CDR3 sequence is 14 residues long. CDR1 is MGHRA and CDR2 is YSYEKL in the germline V gene. CDR3 in DNA: TGCGCCAGCAGAGACCCACAGGGGGCCGGGGAGCTGTTTTTT. Translated: CASRDPQGAGELFF.

The chain uses TRBV6-5 and TRBJ2-1; D uncertain. The V end was cut by 4 bases, the J end by 0 bases, with 13 bases between. Germline V gene data show CDR1 as MNHEY and CDR2 as SVGAGI. This CDR3 region has 16 residues. CDR3 in amino acids: CASSLLSAGSYNEQFF. CDR3 bases: TGTGCCAGCAGTTTACTATCCGCAGGCTCCTACAATGAGCAGTTCTTC.

The chain combines TRBV15 with TRBJ1-2; D is uncertain. Germline loops: CDR1 LNHNV, CDR2 YYDKDF (reference sequence). The CDR3 sequence is 17 residues long. Trimming removed 0 bases at V and 3 bases at J, with 17 bases between. The DNA of the CDR3 is TGTGCCACCAGCAGAGACCGAGGATCGCCACTGTACTATGGCTACACCTTC. Its translation: CATSRDRGSPLYYGYTF.

On this clone: The junction does not match germline at one end; this may be a read error. This sequence joins TRBV7-3 and TRBJ2-3, with 8 positions matching TRBD1. Germline-derived CDR1 and CDR2 are SGHTA and FQGTGA. The CDR3 contains 16 residues. CDR3 protein: CASSLTGGSSTDTQYF. CDR3 nucleotide sequence: TGTGCCAGCAGCCTAACAGGGGGTTCAAGCACAGATACGCAGTATTTT.

The V gene is TRBV27, the J gene TRBJ1-2, with 7 positions matching TRBD1. CDR1 is MNHEY and CDR2 is SMNVEV in the germline V gene (reference sequence). This CDR3 region has 16 residues. V dropped 4 bases and J dropped 2; count of bases not matched to a gene: 10. CDR3 nucleotide sequence: TGTGCCAGCAGTTCCGATCGGACAGGCCCAAACTATGGCTACACCTTC. Its protein product is CASSSDRTGPNYGYTF.

This clone was seen more than once but under ten times. The chain joins TRBV7-2 to TRBJ1-2, with D perhaps matching TRBD1 (5 bases). V lost 5 bases, J lost 4 bases, and 17 bases lay in between. The CDR3 totals 15 residues. The germline V gene has CDR1 SGHTA and CDR2 FQGNSA. CDR3: CASSPTPGEGYGYTF. In DNA, the CDR3 is TGTGCCAGCAGCCCGACCCCGGGGGAGGGCTATGGCTACACCTTC.

In this sample, this clone turned up a few times. The chain combines TRBV5-1 with TRBJ2-1; 9 bases are a match to TRBD2. Germline lookup yields CDR1 SGHRS and CDR2 YFSETQ. This CDR3 has 17 amino acids. V was clipped by 1 base and J by 6 bases; unmatched bases: 11. The CDR3 nucleotides are TGCGCCAGCAGCTTGTTGGGGCGGCGGGAGGGCGCCAATGAGCAGTTCTTC. Amino acids: CASSLLGRREGANEQFF.

The table lists this clone with a count of one. This rearrangement joins TRBV28 to TRBJ2-7, with 10 bases lining up with TRBD2. The CDR3 has 16 residues. Germline loops: CDR1 MDHEN, CDR2 SYDVKM. V shed 2 bases, J shed 3 bases, and the junction held 7 bases outside the gene matches. CDR3 protein: CASSLRWTSGGYEQYF. For the CDR3, the DNA is TGTGCCAGCAGTTTACGTTGGACTAGCGGAGGCTACGAGCAGTACTTC.

V is TRBV7-9 and J is TRBJ1-4; a weak D match, TRBD1 (5 bases). The CDR3 is 15 residues long. With 6 bases removed from V and 8 bases from J, the gap between germline ends came to 19 bases. The V gene's germline CDR1 is SEHNR and CDR2 FQNEAQ (reference sequence). CDR3 nucleotide sequence: TGTGCCAGCAGGGAACCGCCGGACGGGGGGGAAAAACTGTTTTTT. Protein product: CASREPPDGGEKLFF.

V and J are TRBV11-2 and TRBJ2-3; the D call may be TRBD1 or TRBD2 (5 bases each). The V and J ends lost 4 bases and 3 bases respectively, with 8 bases between them. CDR1 and CDR2 from the germline V gene are SGHAT and FQNNGV. The CDR3 consists of 13 residues. The DNA of the CDR3 is TGTGCCAGCAGCTGGGACCGTACAGATACGCAGTATTTT. This codes for CASSWDRTDTQYF.

The rearrangement links TRBV7-9 to TRBJ2-2, with 7 bases identical to TRBD2. Per germline, CDR1 SEHNR and CDR2 FQNEAQ (reference sequence). CDR3 length: 16 residues. The trim removed 0 bases at V and 2 bases at J, leaving 3 bases unmatched. The CDR3 is CASSLAQGLNTGELFF. For the CDR3, the DNA is TGTGCCAGCAGCTTAGCCCAGGGACTAAACACCGGGGAGCTGTTTTTT.

This rearrangement joins TRBV4-3 to TRBJ2-1; 14 positions match TRBD2. Unmatched junction bases numbered 8, after V lost 4 bases and J lost 0 bases. The length of the CDR3 is 19 residues. Germline-derived CDR1 and CDR2 are LGHNA and YSLEER. The CDR3 here is CASSLLPGTSGSSYNEQFF. The CDR3 DNA reads TGCGCCAGCAGCCTACTACCCGGGACTAGCGGGAGCTCCTACAATGAGCAGTTCTTC.

In this sample, this clone turned up once. The chain joins TRBV9 to TRBJ1-1, with 7 bases aligning to TRBD1. Germline V gene data show CDR1 as SGDLS and CDR2 as YYNGEE. After removal of 0 bases from V and 1 base from J, the junction contained 0 bases not matched to a gene. The CDR3 loop spans 14 amino acids. CDR3 in DNA: TGTGCCAGCAGCGTAGGACAGGGGAACACTGAAGCTTTCTTT. It yields the protein CASSVGQGNTEAFF.